This T cell receptor (beta chain) was sequenced during a study of metastatic and nonmetastatic thyroid tumors. At the level of the study: Repertoire comparisons spanned blood and tumor or nodule tissue from malignant and benign thyroid patients. The study, taken as a whole, reports: Reported TCR beta diversity, measured in blood and tumor, was significantly higher for malignant thyroid tumors than for benign nodules.

The entire patient cohort was treatment-naive prior to thyroid surgery. V was pared by 5 bases and J by 1 base, with 12 bases between. The CDR3 spans 14 residues. The V gene's germline CDR1 is SGHTA and CDR2 FQGNSA. For this clone: Its antigen is still unknown.

In the original workflow: Using the CDR3 differences seen across clinicopathological groups, the authors built a distant-metastasis classifier for papillary thyroid cancer, which was meant to discriminate distant-metastatic patients. TCRdb re-called the PCR reads with MiXCR. These V and J calls derive from TCRdb rather than the authors' analysis. Altogether about 33,000 clones are present, roughly a sixth being singletons, with the ten largest covering roughly 12%. V gene TRBV7-2 combines with J gene TRBJ2-7, with D possibly being TRBD1 (6 bases). The sequencing sample was made of blood. The receptor was derived from a male donor with papillary thyroid cancer or a benign thyroid nodule (not recorded which). Some clones in this sample may be carry-over from other donors' samples. As DNA, the CDR3 is TGTGCCAGCAGCCCCCGACAGGTTTCCTACGAGCAGTACTTC. This sequence encodes CASSPRQVSYEQYF.